A single sample gave rise to the 29 T cell receptor beta chains below, sequenced in a study of T cell repertoires in cytomegalovirus infection. TCRdb ran MiXCR on the reads and lists one entry per CDR3 protein. The table records about 310,000 distinct CDR3 sequences, about a sixth of them present only once. The sequencing sample was made of PBMCs. The origin of the receptors is a human donor in good health (CMV status not recorded). Some clones in this sample may be carry-over from other donors' samples.

The CDR3 region has the DNA TGTGCCAGCAGTCTCAGCTTAGGTTCGTCCACAGATACGCAGTATTTT. This sequence encodes CASSLSLGSSTDTQYF. The rearrangement links TRBV12-3 or TRBV12-4 to TRBJ2-3, with unresolved D. The CDR3 spans 16 residues. V shed 5 bases and J shed 2 bases, with 17 bases lying between them.

This clonotype has only a few counts. The CDR3 sequence: CASSQPTGRTEAFF. DNA of the CDR3: TGTGCCAGCAGTCAACCTACAGGGCGGACTGAAGCTTTCTTT. The chain has TRBV11-1 and TRBJ1-1; a weak D match, TRBD1 (6 bases). CDR1 and CDR2 from the germline V gene are SGHAT and FQDESV (reference sequence). V dropped 6 bases and J dropped 5 bases, with 16 bases sitting between them. The CDR3 is made up of 14 amino acids.

This clonotype was recorded many times. The J gene is TRBJ2-5, the V gene TRBV7-2; either TRBD1 or TRBD2 may supply D (6 bases each). Deletions cut 3 bases from V and 0 bases from J, with 17 bases between. Germline CDR1 is SGHTA and CDR2 is FQGNSA. The CDR3 length is 17 residues. CDR3 DNA sequence: TGTGCCAGCAGCTTTCTAACCGGGGGCATTAACCAAGAGACCCAGTACTTC. This codes for CASSFLTGGINQETQYF.

This clonotype has a count of ten or more. The chain joins TRBV7-2 to TRBJ2-5; maybe TRBD2 (7 bases). Trimming removed 2 bases at V and 4 bases at J, with 14 bases between. CDR1 and CDR2 (germline): SGHTA, FQGNSA. This CDR3 spans 15 amino acids. The DNA of the CDR3 is TGTGCCAGCAGCTTAATGGGGGGGCTAAGAGAGACCCAGTACTTC. Protein sequence: CASSLMGGLRETQYF.

The chain has TRBV7-6 and TRBJ1-1; D is unresolved. Germline lookup yields CDR1 SGHVS and CDR2 FNYEAQ. The CDR3 sequence is 14 residues long. The germline V and J ends were trimmed by 5 bases and 0 bases, with 10 bases remaining between them. The CDR3 nucleotides read TGTGCCAGCAGCCCGAGCATTTTGAACACTGAAGCTTTCTTT. Encoded protein: CASSPSILNTEAFF.

The chain links TRBV5-1 to TRBJ1-1; no clear D gene. CDR3 size: 14 residues. V lost 3 bases to trimming and J lost 4 bases, with 13 bases between them. The germline V gene encodes CDR1 SGHRS and CDR2 YFSETQ. CDR3 DNA sequence: TGCGCCAGCAGCTCAATTCCGGGATTCACTGAAGCTTTCTTT. It specifies CASSSIPGFTEAFF.

This chain connects TRBV28 to TRBJ2-7, with 9 bases lining up with TRBD1. The CDR3 loop spans 14 amino acids. V trimming: 7 bases; J trimming: 3 bases; junction bases outside the gene matches: 7. The germline V gene encodes CDR1 MDHEN and CDR2 SYDVKM. DNA for the CDR3: TGTGCCAGCACCGAAGGGACAGGGTTCTACGAGCAGTACTTC. Its protein is CASTEGTGFYEQYF.

This clonotype was counted ten times or more. This chain uses TRBV5-6 with TRBJ2-3; 8 nucleotides align to TRBD2. Germline V gene data show CDR1 as SGHDT and CDR2 as YYEEEE. Unmatched junction bases numbered 9, after V lost 0 bases and J lost 6 bases. This CDR3 spans 16 amino acids. This CDR3 is CASSLGTSLAGDTQYF. CDR3 nucleotides: TGTGCCAGCAGCTTGGGGACTAGCCTTGCGGGCGATACGCAGTATTTT.

This clonotype appeared a few times. The V call is TRBV6-6, the J call TRBJ1-5; TRBD1 is a possible D gene (5 bases). Germline V gene sequence: CDR1 MNHNY, CDR2 SVGAGI (reference sequence). This CDR3 region has 14 residues. The V and J ends lost 6 bases and 3 bases respectively, with 12 bases between them. The chain's CDR3 is CASRPEGFNQPQHF. For the CDR3, the DNA is TGTGCCAGCAGACCCGAGGGGTTCAATCAGCCCCAGCATTTT.

The sample holds a few counts of this clonotype. This chain connects TRBV7-9 to TRBJ2-7, with D hard to call. Trimming shortened V by 5 bases and J by 0 bases, and 17 bases separated the two germline ends. CDR1 is SEHNR and CDR2 is FQNEAQ in the germline V gene (reference sequence). The CDR3 is made up of 16 amino acids. The CDR3 region has the DNA TGTGCCAGCAGCGGCAATTTGAAGCCATCCTCCTACGAGCAGTACTTC. Translated: CASSGNLKPSSYEQYF.

This clonotype was seen more than once but under ten times. Here the CDR3 reads CASSYKATNTGELFF. CDR3 nucleotides: TGTGCCAGTAGTTATAAGGCCACGAACACCGGGGAGCTGTTTTTT. V and J are TRBV19 and TRBJ2-2; D gene ambiguous. Germline assignment: CDR1 LNHDA and CDR2 SQIVND (reference sequence). The CDR3 covers 15 residues. V was pared by 5 bases and J by 0 bases, with 10 bases between.

V and J are TRBV12-3 or TRBV12-4 and TRBJ1-1, with D maybe TRBD1 (6 bases). CDR3 length: 14 amino acids. Deletions cut 6 bases from V and 5 bases from J, with 16 bases between. For the CDR3, the DNA is TGTGCCAGCAGACCCGCGGGGGCGAGAACTGAAGCTTTCTTT. Residues: CASRPAGARTEAFF.

This clonotype was seen only a few times. V usage is TRBV5-1 and J usage is TRBJ2-2; D might be TRBD1 (6 bases). Trimming pared 4 bases from V and 4 bases from J, leaving 14 bases between. The CDR3 loop spans 15 amino acids. From germline, CDR1 is SGHRS and CDR2 YFSETQ. CDR3 sequence (DNA): TGCGCCAGCAGCCTGATTACAGGGTCCACCGGGGAGCTGTTTTTT. This encodes CASSLITGSTGELFF.

The chain links TRBV7-9 to TRBJ1-1; D is possibly TRBD1 (5 bases). Per germline, CDR1 SEHNR and CDR2 FQNEAQ (reference sequence). Between the trimmed V and J ends, which lost 1 base and 4 bases, there was a span of 19 bases. This CDR3 is 17 amino acids long. In nucleotides, the CDR3 is TGTGCCAGCAGCTTAGGGTCAGGGACCGCGCTTCGCACTGAAGCTTTCTTT. Translating it yields CASSLGSGTALRTEAFF.

This clonotype was recorded at least ten times. This chain links TRBV6-5 with TRBJ1-5, with 8 bases that match TRBD1. Germline assignment: CDR1 MNHEY and CDR2 SVGAGI. Germline trimming cut 5 bases from V and 3 bases from J; bases unmatched to any gene: 9. This CDR3 is built from 16 residues. Here the CDR3 reads CASSNSRDRTNQPQHF. DNA for the CDR3: TGTGCCAGCAGTAACAGCCGGGACAGGACCAATCAGCCCCAGCATTTT.

This clonotype was seen at least ten times. CDR3 bases: TGTGCCAGCACACTAAACATTGGGCAGTCCAATCAGCCCCAGCATTTT. This translates into CASTLNIGQSNQPQHF. This chain connects TRBV28 to TRBJ1-5; no clear D. V was trimmed by 7 bases and J by 3 bases, leaving 19 bases between them. The V gene's germline CDR1 is MDHEN and CDR2 SYDVKM. The CDR3 extends over 16 amino acids. The full variable domain, its missing parts supplied by reference TRBV28 and TRBJ1-5, is DVKVTQSSRYLVKRTGEKVFLECVQDMDHENMFWYRQDPGLGLRLIYFSYDVKMKEKGDIPEGYSVSREKKERFSLILESASTNQTSMYLCASTLNIGQSNQPQHFGDGTRLSIL.

This clonotype has more than one count but fewer than ten. The rearrangement uses TRBV4-3 and TRBJ1-1; D not certain. V lost 3 bases to trimming and J lost 4 bases, with 12 bases between them. The CDR3 is 14 residues long. Germline V gene data show CDR1 as LGHNA and CDR2 as YSLEER. CDR3 DNA: TGCGCCAGCAGCCAGGGGATATCTAGCACTGAAGCTTTCTTT. Its protein product is CASSQGISSTEAFF.

CDR3 sequence reads: CASSPGGFSGNTIYF. The CDR3 nucleotides read TGTGCCAGCAGCCCAGGGGGCTTCTCTGGAAACACCATATATTTT. The chain has TRBV14 and TRBJ1-3; 8 nucleotides match TRBD1. Trimming took 4 bases from V and 0 from J; bases not matched to a gene: 2. This CDR3 is 15 amino acids long. Germline V gene sequence: CDR1 SGHDN, CDR2 FVKESK. Based on the CDR3 plus reference TRBV14 and TRBJ1-3, the full variable domain is EAGVTQFPSHSVIEKGQTVTLRCDPISGHDNLYWYRRVMGKEIKFLLHFVKESKQDESGMPNNRFLAERTGGTYSTLKVQPAELEDSGVYFCASSPGGFSGNTIYFGEGSWLTVV.

This clonotype appeared many times. This chain uses TRBV7-2 with TRBJ1-3; no firm D call. Germline V gives CDR1 SGHTA, CDR2 FQGNSA. V was shortened by 0 bases and J by 2 bases, with 8 bases between the two germline ends. This CDR3 has 15 residues. The chain's CDR3 is CASSLAAGPGNTIYF. CDR3 bases: TGTGCCAGCAGCTTAGCCGCAGGTCCTGGAAACACCATATATTTT.

In regard to this clonotype: Germline and junction disagree at one end, which may indicate a read error. The rearrangement joins TRBV20-1 to TRBJ1-6; D gene unclear. This CDR3 comprises 17 residues. CDR1 is DFQATT, CDR2 SNEGSKA, per germline (reference sequence). The CDR3 region is CSARDSLSEERGSPPHF. The DNA for the CDR3 is TGCAGTGCTAGAGATTCCCTAAGTGAGGAGAGAGGTTCACCCCCCCACTTT.

This chain joins TRBV12-3 or TRBV12-4 and TRBJ2-2; 9 bases align to TRBD1. There are 15 residues in the CDR3. V lost 5 bases and J lost 0; bases outside the gene matches: 1. The CDR3 DNA follows: TGTGCCAGCAGTCGGACAGGGGCGAACACCGGGGAGCTGTTTTTT. Protein: CASSRTGANTGELFF.

This clonotype was detected ten times or more. The V call is TRBV7-2, the J call TRBJ1-3; D unresolved. Trimming took off 1 base at V and 4 bases at J, with 11 bases between the two ends. Germline loops: CDR1 SGHTA, CDR2 FQGNSA. This CDR3 contains 15 residues. This CDR3 reads CASSLDATFGNTIYF. In nucleotides, the CDR3 is TGTGCCAGCAGCTTAGACGCGACATTCGGAAACACCATATATTTT.

This clonotype was seen repeatedly, ten times or more. The chain joins TRBV7-2 to TRBJ2-1; D possibly matches TRBD1 or TRBD2 (6 bases each). The CDR3 runs to 14 residues. Deletions cut 7 bases from V and 4 bases from J, with 14 bases between. Germline loops: CDR1 SGHTA, CDR2 FQGNSA. For the CDR3, the DNA is TGTGCCAGCAACCTGGGGGGCGCTTACAATGAGCAGTTCTTC. Amino acids: CASNLGGAYNEQFF.

This clonotype has ten or more counts. CDR3 sequence: CASSQPGQGLYEQYF. The CDR3 region has the DNA TGTGCCAGCAGCCAACCGGGACAGGGGCTCTACGAGCAGTACTTC. The rearrangement links TRBV7-8 to TRBJ2-7; TRBD1 matches 10 bases. Germline V CDR1 and CDR2: SGHVS, FQNEAQ. The junction had 7 bases not matched to a gene; V was cut back by 5 bases and J by 3 bases. The CDR3 length is 15 residues.

The gene calls are TRBV12-5 and TRBJ1-6; 7 nucleotides match TRBD1. From germline, CDR1 is LGHNT and CDR2 FRNRAP. Germline trimming cut 3 bases from V and 7 bases from J; bases unmatched to any gene: 0. This CDR3 is built from 13 residues. CDR3 region: CASGLQGNSPLHF. CDR3 in DNA: TGTGCTAGTGGTTTACAGGGGAATTCACCCCTCCACTTT. The whole variable domain, remainder taken from reference TRBV12-5 and TRBJ1-6, is DARVTQTPRHKVTEMGQEVTMRCQPILGHNTVFWYRQTMMQGLELLAYFRNRAPLDDSGMPKDRFSAEMPDATLATLKIQPSEPRDSAVYFCASGLQGNSPLHFGNGTRLTVT.

The chain uses TRBV20-1 and TRBJ1-2, with D tentatively TRBD1 (5 bases). Germline V gives CDR1 DFQATT, CDR2 SNEGSKA (reference sequence). V lost 6 bases and J lost 0, with 17 bases in between. CDR3 size: 15 residues. CDR3 sequence: CSATNAGIPNYGYTF. In DNA form, the CDR3 reads TGCAGTGCAACGAATGCAGGGATACCTAACTATGGCTACACCTTC.

In its sample, this clonotype was seen many times. V gene TRBV7-2 combines with J gene TRBJ1-6; 10 bases match TRBD1. The J segment lost 9 bases and the V segment lost 2 bases, leaving 7 bases of the junction unmatched. The germline V gene has CDR1 SGHTA and CDR2 FQGNSA. The CDR3 spans 16 residues. CDR3 nucleotide sequence: TGTGCCAGCAGCTTACTCTGGGACAGGGGCGGTTCACCCCTCCACTTT. As protein: CASSLLWDRGGSPLHF.

The chain couples TRBV14 to TRBJ2-7, with D possibly being TRBD1 (5 bases). The V end lost 4 bases, the J end lost 4 bases, and 11 bases lay between the germline ends. The CDR3 spans 13 residues. In germline, CDR1 is SGHDN, CDR2 FVKESK. The CDR3 DNA sequence: TGTGCCAGCAGCCCCCTCGCAGGGTACGAGCAGTACTTC. Protein: CASSPLAGYEQYF.

V usage is TRBV6-1 and J usage is TRBJ2-7; 7 positions match TRBD2. V trimming: 7 bases; J trimming: 2 bases; junction bases outside the gene matches: 2. The CDR3 consists of 12 residues. The V gene's germline CDR1 is MNHNS and CDR2 SASEGT. The CDR3 DNA reads as TGTGCCAGCATCGCGGGGGCCTACGAGCAGTACTTC. This encodes CASIAGAYEQYF.